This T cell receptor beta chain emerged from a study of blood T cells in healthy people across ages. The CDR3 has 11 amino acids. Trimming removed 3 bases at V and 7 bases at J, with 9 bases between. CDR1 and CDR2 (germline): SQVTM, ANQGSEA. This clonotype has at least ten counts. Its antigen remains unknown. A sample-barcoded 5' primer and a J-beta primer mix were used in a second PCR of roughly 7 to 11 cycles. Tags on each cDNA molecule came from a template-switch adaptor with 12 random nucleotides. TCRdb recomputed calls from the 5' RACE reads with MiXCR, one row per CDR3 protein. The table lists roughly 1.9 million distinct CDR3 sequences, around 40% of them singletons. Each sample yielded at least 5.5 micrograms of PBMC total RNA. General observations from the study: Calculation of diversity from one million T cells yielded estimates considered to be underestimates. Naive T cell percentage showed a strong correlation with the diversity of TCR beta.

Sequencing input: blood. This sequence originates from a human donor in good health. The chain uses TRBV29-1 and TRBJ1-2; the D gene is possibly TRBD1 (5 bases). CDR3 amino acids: CSVERGGGYTF. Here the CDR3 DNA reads TGCAGCGTTGAGCGGGGGGGTGGCTACACCTTC.